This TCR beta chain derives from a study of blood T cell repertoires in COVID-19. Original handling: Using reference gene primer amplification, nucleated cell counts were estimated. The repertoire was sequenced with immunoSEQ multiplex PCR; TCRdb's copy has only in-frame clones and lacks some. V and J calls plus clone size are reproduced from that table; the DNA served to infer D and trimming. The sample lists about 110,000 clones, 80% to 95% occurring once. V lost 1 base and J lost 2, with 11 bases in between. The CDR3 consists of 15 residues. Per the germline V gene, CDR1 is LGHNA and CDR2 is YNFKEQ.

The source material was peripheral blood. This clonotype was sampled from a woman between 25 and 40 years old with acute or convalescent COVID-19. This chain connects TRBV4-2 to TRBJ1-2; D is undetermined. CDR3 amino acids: CASSQAGDGNYGYTF. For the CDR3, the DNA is TGTGCCAGCAGCCAAGCGGGTGATGGGAACTATGGCTACACCTTC.